This TCR beta chain was identified in a study of cytomegalovirus exposure and HLA in healthy donors. This clone was picked up one time. What it binds is unknown. Study-wide points: In vitro data verified a few CMV-associated chains as specific for CMV antigens.

The CDR3 extends over 14 amino acids. Germline values: CDR1 MDHEN, CDR2 SYDVKM. V dropped 5 bases and J dropped 2; count of bases not matched to a gene: 4. 60 Vbeta and 13 Jbeta primers were used in PCR. Assay used: immunoSEQ multiplex PCR; TCRdb lists only in-frame clones, some missing. The sample contains tens of thousands of clones, over 70% of which appear only once. The rearrangement uses TRBV28 and TRBJ1-1; 8 bases line up with TRBD1. What was sequenced was PBMCs. This receptor was identified in a woman in her forties in good health and CMV-seropositive. The CDR3 region is CASSNDRGNTEAFF. The DNA of the CDR3 is TGTGCCAGCAGTAACGACAGGGGAAACACTGAAGCTTTCTTT. Based on the CDR3 plus reference TRBV28 and TRBJ1-1, the full variable domain is DVKVTQSSRYLVKRTGEKVFLECVQDMDHENMFWYRQDPGLGLRLIYFSYDVKMKEKGDIPEGYSVSREKKERFSLILESASTNQTSMYLCASSNDRGNTEAFFGQGTRLTVV.